The 19 T cell receptor beta chains below come from one sample, sequenced in a study of blood T cell repertoires in COVID-19. Assay: immunoSEQ multiplex PCR; the TCRdb copy retains only in-frame clones and omits some. The table lists roughly 410,000 clones, about 88% of them singletons, with roughly 1.5% in the top ten. The specimen sequenced was peripheral blood. Receptors were obtained from a woman in her 40s with COVID-19, enrolled during active disease.

The chain employs TRBV27 and TRBJ2-7; 13 bases fit TRBD2. The CDR3 spans 19 residues. V shed 6 bases, J shed 2 bases, and the junction held 16 bases outside the gene matches. Germline values: CDR1 MNHEY, CDR2 SMNVEV (reference sequence). The CDR3 region has the DNA TGTGCCAGCAGCCGAGAGGTCCCGGGACTAGCGGGATACGCCTACGAGCAGTACTTC. The encoded protein is CASSREVPGLAGYAYEQYF.

The V gene is TRBV10-3, the J gene TRBJ2-6; no reliable D call. Per the germline V gene, CDR1 is ENHRY and CDR2 is SYGVKD. This CDR3 is 14 amino acids long. The ends were cut back, 7 bases at V and 1 base at J, with 8 bases in the middle. The CDR3 sequence: CAITPRSGANVLTF. CDR3 nucleotides: TGTGCCATCACCCCCAGGTCTGGGGCCAACGTCCTGACTTTC.

The chain joins TRBV5-5 to TRBJ1-1; the D is unclear. Germline V gene lookup returns CDR1 SGHKS and CDR2 YYEKEE (reference sequence). The V gene lost 3 bases and the J gene lost 1 base, with 10 bases spanning the gap. This CDR3 is 14 amino acids long. CDR3: CASSYLTENTEAFF. In nucleotides, the CDR3 is TGTGCCAGCAGCTATCTCACAGAGAACACTGAAGCTTTCTTT.

The chain employs TRBV27 and TRBJ1-5; TRBD1 aligns across 9 bases. CDR1 and CDR2 from the germline V gene are MNHEY and SMNVEV (reference sequence). This CDR3 has 15 amino acids. Germline trimming cut 6 bases from V and 1 base from J; bases unmatched to any gene: 4. The CDR3: CASRGQGGSNQPQHF. The CDR3 nucleotides read TGTGCCAGCAGGGGACAGGGTGGCAGCAATCAGCCCCAGCATTTT.

This chain joins TRBV27 and TRBJ1-4, with 7 bases identical to TRBD1. The CDR3 extends over 16 amino acids. Trimming took 1 base from V and 5 from J; bases not matched to a gene: 7. Germline V gene lookup returns CDR1 MNHEY and CDR2 SMNVEV (reference sequence). CDR3 coding DNA: TGTGCCAGCAGTTTATTCCGACAGGGATCGAATGAAAAACTGTTTTTT. The encoded protein is CASSLFRQGSNEKLFF.

The chain joins TRBV5-1 to TRBJ2-7; 7 nucleotides align to TRBD1. CDR1 is SGHRS, CDR2 YFSETQ, per germline. The V and J ends lost 4 bases and 3 bases, in that order; junction bases with no gene match: 7. The CDR3 length is 14 residues. The CDR3 sequence is CASSATGTDYEQYF. For the CDR3, the DNA is TGCGCCAGCAGCGCTACCGGGACAGACTACGAGCAGTACTTC.

J is TRBJ2-2 and V is TRBV4-3, with 8 bases fitting TRBD2. V lost 1 base to trimming and J lost 2 bases; unmatched junction nucleotides: 12. The CDR3 loop spans 19 amino acids. Germline V gives CDR1 LGHNA, CDR2 YSLEER. The CDR3 region is CASSQAREGLSENTGELFF. The DNA for the CDR3 is TGCGCCAGCAGCCAAGCCCGGGAGGGCCTGAGTGAAAACACCGGGGAGCTGTTTTTT.

The V call is TRBV6-4, the J call TRBJ2-3; 12 bases match TRBD2. Germline V CDR1 and CDR2: MRHNA, SNTAGT. The length of the CDR3 is 14 residues. Trimming took 4 bases from V and 4 from J; bases not matched to a gene: 0. Here the CDR3 reads CASSGLAGADTQYF. For the CDR3, the DNA is TGTGCCAGCAGTGGACTAGCGGGAGCAGATACGCAGTATTTT.

V gene TRBV7-2 combines with J gene TRBJ1-1; the D gene is possibly TRBD1 (6 bases). This CDR3 is built from 18 residues. Germline CDR1 is SGHTA and CDR2 is FQGNSA. V was shortened by 2 bases and J by 2 bases, with 21 bases between the two germline ends. The CDR3 sequence is CASSLRWGQAGRNTEAFF. In DNA, the CDR3 is TGTGCCAGCAGCTTAAGGTGGGGGCAGGCGGGTAGAAACACTGAAGCTTTCTTT.

The chain carries TRBV28 and TRBJ2-7; a weak D match, TRBD1 (5 bases). This CDR3 has 15 residues. The V gene's germline CDR1 is MDHEN and CDR2 SYDVKM. The V and J ends lost 2 bases and 1 base respectively, with 12 bases between them. CDR3 in amino acids: CASSLPRAPSYEQYF. CDR3 DNA: TGTGCCAGCAGTTTACCCAGGGCCCCTTCCTACGAGCAGTACTTC.

The CDR3 coding sequence is TGTGCCAGTGCTACAGGGTTAAACTATGGCTACACCTTC. Protein product: CASATGLNYGYTF. The V gene is TRBV19, the J gene TRBJ1-2; TRBD1 might be the D (6 bases). This CDR3 has 13 residues. Trimming took 8 bases from V and 2 from J, leaving 12 bases between them. CDR1 is LNHDA, CDR2 SQIVND, per germline (reference sequence). Complete variable domain (other parts from reference TRBV19 and TRBJ1-2): DGGITQSPKYLFRKEGQNVTLSCEQNLNHDAMYWYRQDPGQGLRLIYYSQIVNDFQKGDIAEGYSVSREKKESFPLTVTSAQKNPTAFYLCASATGLNYGYTFGSGTRLTVV.

A single count supports this clone. The rearrangement links TRBV7-3 to TRBJ2-1, with D tentatively TRBD2 (6 bases). The CDR3 is 16 residues long. V lost 2 bases, J lost 2 bases, and 13 bases lay in between. Per germline, CDR1 SGHTA and CDR2 FQGTGA. In nucleotides, the CDR3 is TGTGCCAGCAGCTTAGTCGGCGGGGCCACCTACAATGAGCAGTTCTTC. Translating gives CASSLVGGATYNEQFF.

This chain connects TRBV7-8 to TRBJ2-3, with 9 bases aligning to TRBD2. There are 16 residues in the CDR3. Trimming cost V 2 bases and J 7 bases; bases outside gene matches: 10. CDR1 is SGHVS and CDR2 is FQNEAQ in the germline V gene. The CDR3 sequence: CASSLLSAGGRHTQYF. In nucleotides, the CDR3 is TGTGCCAGCAGCTTACTCTCCGCGGGGGGGCGTCATACGCAGTATTTT.

The V gene is TRBV28, the J gene TRBJ1-2; D is unresolved. The CDR3 has 14 residues. V was trimmed by 5 bases and J by 0 bases, leaving 10 bases between them. Germline CDR1 and CDR2: MDHEN and SYDVKM. The CDR3 reads CASSLGLTNYGYTF. The CDR3 nucleotides are TGTGCCAGCAGTCTCGGACTAACTAACTATGGCTACACCTTC.

This chain connects TRBV24-1 to TRBJ2-6; 8 bases match TRBD1. The germline CDR1 and CDR2 sequences are KGHDR and SFDVKD. This CDR3 has 18 amino acids. The junction had 13 bases not matched to a gene; V was cut back by 10 bases and J by 0 bases. This chain's CDR3 is CATVCPGQVSSGANVLTF. The CDR3 DNA is TGTGCCACAGTATGTCCGGGACAGGTAAGCTCTGGGGCCAACGTCCTGACTTTC.

The rearrangement links TRBV25-1 to TRBJ2-1, with TRBD1 identical over 8 bases. V trimming: 5 bases; J trimming: 6 bases; junction bases outside the gene matches: 6. This CDR3 is 14 amino acids long. The germline gives CDR1 MGHDK, CDR2 SYGVNS. The CDR3 DNA is TGTGCCAGCAGTCTACGGACAGGGCCCAATGAGCAGTTCTTC. This gives the protein CASSLRTGPNEQFF.

The chain combines TRBV7-8 with TRBJ2-7; D perhaps matches TRBD1 (6 bases). In germline, CDR1 is SGHVS, CDR2 FQNEAQ. This CDR3 is 15 amino acids long. The V gene lost 5 bases and the J gene lost 3 bases, with 17 bases spanning the gap. CDR3 loop: CASSTGQSIIYEQYF. As DNA, the CDR3 is TGTGCCAGCAGCACCGGACAGTCTATAATCTACGAGCAGTACTTC.

Here the CDR3 reads CASSSGTGSEKLFF. The CDR3, as DNA: TGTGCCAGTAGTTCGGGGACAGGGTCAGAAAAACTGTTTTTT. V and J are TRBV19 and TRBJ1-4; the match to TRBD1 covers 9 bases. J gave up 8 bases and V 5 bases, and 6 bases lay outside the gene matches. CDR3 length: 14 amino acids. CDR1 is LNHDA, CDR2 SQIVND, per germline (reference sequence).

Written as DNA, the CDR3 is TGTGCCAGCAGTTTGGCAGGAGGTAATTCACCCCTCCACTTT. This codes for CASSLAGGNSPLHF. The chain couples TRBV28 to TRBJ1-6; D not certain. The V gene's germline CDR1 is MDHEN and CDR2 SYDVKM. This CDR3 has 14 residues. The V end lost 3 bases, the J end lost 6 bases, and 9 bases lay between the germline ends.